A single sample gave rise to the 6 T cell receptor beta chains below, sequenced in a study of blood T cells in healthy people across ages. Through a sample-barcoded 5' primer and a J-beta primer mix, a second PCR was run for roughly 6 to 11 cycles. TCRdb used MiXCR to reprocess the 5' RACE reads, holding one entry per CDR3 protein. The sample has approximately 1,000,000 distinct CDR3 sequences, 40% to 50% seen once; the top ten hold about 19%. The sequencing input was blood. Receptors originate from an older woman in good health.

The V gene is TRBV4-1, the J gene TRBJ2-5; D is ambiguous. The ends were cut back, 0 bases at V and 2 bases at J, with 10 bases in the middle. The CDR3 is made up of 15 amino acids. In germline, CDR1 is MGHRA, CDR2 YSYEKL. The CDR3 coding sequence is TGCGCCAGCAGCCAAGAGGTGACTTCGCAAGAGACCCAGTACTTC. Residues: CASSQEVTSQETQYF.

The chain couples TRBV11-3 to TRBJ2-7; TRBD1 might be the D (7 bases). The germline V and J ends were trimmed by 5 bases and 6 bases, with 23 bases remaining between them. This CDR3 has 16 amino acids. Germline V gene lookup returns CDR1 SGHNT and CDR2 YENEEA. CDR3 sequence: CASSPGGLAPSSEQYF. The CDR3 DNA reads TGTGCCAGCAGCCCAGGGGGGTTAGCGCCCTCTTCCGAGCAGTACTTC.

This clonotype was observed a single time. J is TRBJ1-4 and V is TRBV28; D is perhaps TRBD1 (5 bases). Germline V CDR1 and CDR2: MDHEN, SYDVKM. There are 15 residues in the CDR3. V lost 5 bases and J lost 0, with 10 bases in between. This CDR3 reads CASSPPGTTNEKLFF. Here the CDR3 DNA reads TGTGCCAGCAGTCCCCCAGGGACAACTAATGAAAAACTGTTTTTT.

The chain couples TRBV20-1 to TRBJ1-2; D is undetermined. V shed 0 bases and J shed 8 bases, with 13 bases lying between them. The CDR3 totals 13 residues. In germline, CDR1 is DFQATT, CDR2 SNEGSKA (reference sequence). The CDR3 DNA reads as TGCAGTGCTAGAGATCCCCATATATACGGCTACACCTTC. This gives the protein CSARDPHIYGYTF.

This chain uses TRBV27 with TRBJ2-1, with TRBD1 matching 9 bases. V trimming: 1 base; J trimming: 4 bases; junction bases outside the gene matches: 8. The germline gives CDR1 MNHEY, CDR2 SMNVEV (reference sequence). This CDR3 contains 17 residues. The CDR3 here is CASSLYPGTGTYNEQFF. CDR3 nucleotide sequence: TGTGCCAGCAGTTTATATCCCGGGACAGGGACTTACAATGAGCAGTTCTTC.

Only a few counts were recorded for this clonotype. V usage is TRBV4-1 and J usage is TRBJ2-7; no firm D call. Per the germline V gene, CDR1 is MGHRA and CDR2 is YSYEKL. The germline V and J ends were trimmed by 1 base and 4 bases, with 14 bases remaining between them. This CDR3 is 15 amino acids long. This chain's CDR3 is CASSQAHSANYEQYF. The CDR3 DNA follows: TGCGCCAGCAGCCAAGCTCACTCTGCCAATTACGAGCAGTACTTC.